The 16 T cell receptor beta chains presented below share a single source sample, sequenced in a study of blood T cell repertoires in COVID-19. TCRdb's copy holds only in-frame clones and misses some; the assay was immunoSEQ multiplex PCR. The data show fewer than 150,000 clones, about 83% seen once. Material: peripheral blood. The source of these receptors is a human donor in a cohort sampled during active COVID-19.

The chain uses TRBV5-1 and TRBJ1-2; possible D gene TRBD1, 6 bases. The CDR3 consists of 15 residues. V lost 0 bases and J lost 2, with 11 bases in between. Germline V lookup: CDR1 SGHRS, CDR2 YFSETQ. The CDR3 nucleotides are TGCGCCAGCAGCTTGGAGGGGGGGCCCAACTATGGCTACACCTTC. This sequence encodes CASSLEGGPNYGYTF.

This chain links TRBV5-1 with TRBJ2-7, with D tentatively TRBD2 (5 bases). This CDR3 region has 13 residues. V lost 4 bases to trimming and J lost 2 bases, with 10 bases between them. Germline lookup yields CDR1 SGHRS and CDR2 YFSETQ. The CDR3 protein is CASSINGAYEQYF. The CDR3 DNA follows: TGCGCCAGCAGCATTAACGGGGCCTACGAGCAGTACTTC.

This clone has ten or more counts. DNA of the CDR3: TGCAGCGTTGAAGGCGGTACCTCTGGAAACACCATATATTTT. It translates to CSVEGGTSGNTIYF. V is TRBV29-1 and J is TRBJ1-3; no reliable D call. The length of the CDR3 is 14 residues. V dropped 1 base and J dropped 0 bases, with 7 bases sitting between them. Per the germline V gene, CDR1 is SQVTM and CDR2 is ANQGSEA.

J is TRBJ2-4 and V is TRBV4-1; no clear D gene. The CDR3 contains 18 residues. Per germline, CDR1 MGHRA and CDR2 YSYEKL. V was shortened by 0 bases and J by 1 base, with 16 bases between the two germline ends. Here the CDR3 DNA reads TGCGCCAGCAGCCAAGAAATTCTCAGAAACAACGCCAAAAACATTCAGTACTTC. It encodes CASSQEILRNNAKNIQYF.

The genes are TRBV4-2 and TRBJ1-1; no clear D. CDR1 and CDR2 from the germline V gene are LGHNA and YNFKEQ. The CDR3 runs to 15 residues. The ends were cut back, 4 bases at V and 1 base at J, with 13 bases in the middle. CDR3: CASSPRGRKNTEAFF. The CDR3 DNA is TGTGCCAGCAGCCCACGTGGCAGGAAGAACACTGAAGCTTTCTTT.

The CDR3 spells CASSRRQNQPQHF. The CDR3 DNA sequence: TGTGCCAGCAGCCGAAGACAGAATCAGCCCCAGCATTTT. V usage is TRBV3-1 (or the pseudogene TRBV3-2) and J usage is TRBJ1-5; TRBD1 might be the D (5 bases). Trimming took 4 bases from V and 4 from J, leaving 8 bases between them. Looked up from germline, CDR1 is LGHDT and CDR2 is YNNKEL (reference sequence). CDR3 length equals 13 residues.

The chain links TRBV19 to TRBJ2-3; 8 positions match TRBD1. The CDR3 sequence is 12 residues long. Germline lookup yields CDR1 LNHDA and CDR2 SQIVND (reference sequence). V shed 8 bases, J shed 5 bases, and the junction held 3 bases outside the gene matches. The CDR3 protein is CASADREDTQYF. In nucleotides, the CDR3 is TGTGCCAGTGCGGACAGGGAAGATACGCAGTATTTT.

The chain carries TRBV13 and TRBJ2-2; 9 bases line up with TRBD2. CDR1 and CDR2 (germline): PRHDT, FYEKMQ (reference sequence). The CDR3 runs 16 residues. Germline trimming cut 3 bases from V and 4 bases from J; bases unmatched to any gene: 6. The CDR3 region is CASSFLAGASTGELFF. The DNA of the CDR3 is TGTGCCAGCAGCTTCTTAGCGGGGGCCTCCACCGGGGAGCTGTTTTTT.

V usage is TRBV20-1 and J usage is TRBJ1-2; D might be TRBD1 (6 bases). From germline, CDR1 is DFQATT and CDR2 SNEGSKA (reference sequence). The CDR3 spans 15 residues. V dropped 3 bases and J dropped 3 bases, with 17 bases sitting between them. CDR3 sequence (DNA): TGCAGTGCTAGTCGAAGGAAGACAGGAGACTATGGCTACACCTTC. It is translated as CSASRRKTGDYGYTF.

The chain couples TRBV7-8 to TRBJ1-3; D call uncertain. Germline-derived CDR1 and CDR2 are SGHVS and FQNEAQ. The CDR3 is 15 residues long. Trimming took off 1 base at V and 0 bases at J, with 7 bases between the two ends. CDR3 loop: CASSLGVSSGNTIYF. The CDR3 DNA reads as TGTGCCAGCAGCTTAGGTGTCAGCTCTGGAAACACCATATATTTT.

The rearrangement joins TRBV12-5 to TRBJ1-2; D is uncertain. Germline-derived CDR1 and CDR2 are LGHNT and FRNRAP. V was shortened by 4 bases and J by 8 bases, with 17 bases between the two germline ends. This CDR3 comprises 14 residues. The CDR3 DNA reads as TGTGCTAGTGGTTCAGACGTCGTCCTGGGCGGCTACACCTTC. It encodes CASGSDVVLGGYTF.

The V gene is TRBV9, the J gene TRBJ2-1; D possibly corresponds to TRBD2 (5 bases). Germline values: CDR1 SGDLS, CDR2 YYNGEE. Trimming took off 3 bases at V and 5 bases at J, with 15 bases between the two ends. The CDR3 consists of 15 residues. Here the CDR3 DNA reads TGTGCCAGCAGCGCCCAACTAGTAGCGAACAATGAGCAGTTCTTC. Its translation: CASSAQLVANNEQFF.

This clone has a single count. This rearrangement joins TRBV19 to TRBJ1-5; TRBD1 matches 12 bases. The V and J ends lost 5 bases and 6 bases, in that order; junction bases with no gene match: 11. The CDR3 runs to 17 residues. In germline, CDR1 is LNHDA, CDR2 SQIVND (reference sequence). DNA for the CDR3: TGTGCCAGTAGTTCCCGGGACAGGGGGCAAAAAGGTCAGCCCCAGCATTTT. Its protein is CASSSRDRGQKGQPQHF.

This CDR3 reads CAWSVWGGSYNEQFF. The CDR3 coding sequence is TGTGCCTGGAGTGTATGGGGGGGTTCCTACAATGAGCAGTTCTTC. The chain links TRBV30 to TRBJ2-1; TRBD2 matches 7 bases. CDR1 is GTSNPN and CDR2 is SVGIG in the germline V gene (reference sequence). This CDR3 has 15 amino acids. Losses at the gene ends were 0 bases for V and 1 base for J; bases not matched to a gene: 3. Variable domain in full (rest from reference TRBV30 and TRBJ2-1): SQTIHQWPATLVQPVGSPLSLECTVEGTSNPNLYWYRQAAGRGLQLLFYSVGIGQISSEVPQNLSASRPQDRQFILSSKKLLLSDSGFYLCAWSVWGGSYNEQFFGPGTRLTVL.

The CDR3 region has the DNA TGTGCCAGCAGGGAACCGCAGGGCTTTAACACTGAAGCTTTCTTT. Protein: CASREPQGFNTEAFF. The chain carries TRBV6-6 and TRBJ1-1; D might be TRBD1 (5 bases). V lost 6 bases and J 2 bases, leaving 16 bases between the germline ends. From germline, CDR1 is MNHNY and CDR2 SVGAGI (reference sequence). The CDR3 consists of 15 residues.

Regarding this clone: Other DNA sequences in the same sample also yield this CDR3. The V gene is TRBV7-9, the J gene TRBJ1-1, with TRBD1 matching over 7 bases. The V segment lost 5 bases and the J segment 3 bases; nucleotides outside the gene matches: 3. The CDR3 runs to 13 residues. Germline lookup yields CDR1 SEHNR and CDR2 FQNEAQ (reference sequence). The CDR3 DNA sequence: TGTGCCAGCAGCAGGGGACAGCACACTGAAGCTTTCTTT. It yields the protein CASSRGQHTEAFF.